A selection of T cell receptor beta chains follows, all from one sample in a study of control samples from healthy donors and cancer patients. TCRdb's table, derived via immunoSEQ multiplex PCR, lists solely in-frame clones and lacks some. The table records about 180,000 clones, almost 90% of them present only once. Input material: blood. The receptor source for this set is a woman aged 45-65 years in good health. The conserved cysteine and the conserved F or W are not part of the CDR3 here. The D gene is left open where the match is weak. Clone sizes are given selectively: once, few, many, or a class where the clone is expanded.

>-|TRBJ1-4|TRBV9|TRBD1
ASSGSGTGTEKLF
>-|TRBJ1-1|TRBV24-1|-
ATSGVGQGAEAF
>-|TRBJ2-7|TRBV12-3/TRBV12-4|-
ASSTSGEQY
>-|TRBJ2-5|TRBV5-4|-
ASSFAQETQY
>-|TRBJ2-5|TRBV9|TRBD2
ASSVGAPSSSGGLETQY
>-|TRBJ1-6|TRBV5-1|-
ASSLGGINSPLH
>-|TRBJ1-2|TRBV18|TRBD1
ASSLRGQATVFYGYT
>-|TRBJ1-5|TRBV28|TRBD1
ASSDAGGNSNQPQH
>-|TRBJ2-5|TRBV2|-
ASSLQGQETQY
>-|TRBJ1-1|TRBV28|-
ASSLSGGNGRAEAF
>-|TRBJ1-6|TRBV25-1|-
ASMGQARSPLH
>-|TRBJ1-1|TRBV6-2/TRBV6-3|TRBD1
ASSYPTGTKAF
>-|TRBJ1-3|TRBV10-3|-
AIRGDGNPGNTIY
>once|TRBJ2-7|TRBV28|-
ASSQAFYEQY
>-|TRBJ2-1|TRBV11-2|TRBD1
ASSPNRGRRNEQF
>-|TRBJ1-2|TRBV27|-
ASSLSTWAEGYT
>-|TRBJ2-1|TRBV9|-
ASSPPGTLYNEQF
>-|TRBJ1-5|TRBV4-1|-
ASSHEYNQPQH
>-|TRBJ1-5|TRBV20-1|-
SALENQPQH
>-|TRBJ1-2|TRBV28|-
ASSPGTSNYGYT
>-|TRBJ1-4|TRBV10-3|TRBD1
AIRDRDREKLF
>-|TRBJ1-1|TRBV7-9|TRBD1
ASSADRGRTEAF
>once|TRBJ2-7|TRBV19|-
ASKGALYEQY
>-|TRBJ1-6|TRBV5-1|-
ASSWDPSSYNSPLH
>-|TRBJ2-7|TRBV18|TRBD1
ASSQGTGRPYEQY
>-|TRBJ2-5|TRBV7-3|TRBD1
ASSPQGAGETQY
>-|TRBJ1-1|TRBV7-9|-
ASSLGGGGRGYRPEAF
>-|TRBJ2-3|TRBV28|-
ALMGEDTQY
>once|TRBJ1-2|TRBV7-8|-
ASSFDRLGGYT
>-|TRBJ1-1|TRBV28|TRBD1
ASKQGARFTEAF
>-|TRBJ1-5|TRBV27|-
ASSTVWRGNQPQH
>-|TRBJ1-2|TRBV7-2|TRBD1
ASSQMGQARGGYT
>-|TRBJ2-7|TRBV7-2|-
ASSLGSYEQY
>-|TRBJ1-4|TRBV28|-
ASSFVGRPNEKLF
>-|TRBJ1-3|TRBV7-8|-
ASSSSGGNTIY
>-|TRBJ1-4|TRBV9|-
ASSVGPGSTNEKLF
>-|TRBJ1-1|TRBV11-3|TRBD1
ASSLGGQRDTEAF
>-|TRBJ1-2|TRBV4-3|TRBD1
ASSHYGQGHYGYT
>-|TRBJ1-5|TRBV15|-
ATSRVDWQPQH
>-|TRBJ2-1|TRBV9|-
ASSVVTVSYNEQF
>-|TRBJ2-1|TRBV2|TRBD2
ASSRLARSSYNEQF
>-|TRBJ1-1|TRBV7-9|-
ASSPQGSLNTEAF
>-|TRBJ2-5|TRBV2|TRBD1
ASSGTGGNQETQY
>-|TRBJ2-4|TRBV2|-
ASRGRDRSRWISSEPKNIQY
>-|TRBJ2-2|TRBV5-1|-
ASSFRGAGELF
>-|TRBJ2-7|TRBV27|-
ASMKMGSYEQY
>-|TRBJ1-3|TRBV4-1|-
ASSHIPDSYGNTIY
>-|TRBJ1-2|TRBV19|-
ASSIGVQNYGYT
>-|TRBJ2-2|TRBV28|-
ASSSSRGFSAGELF
>-|TRBJ1-1|TRBV29-1|-
SAGHSRNTEAF
>-|TRBJ1-6|TRBV7-8|-
ASSSASSYSPLH
>-|TRBJ2-1|TRBV2|TRBD2
ASKKGLADHNEQF
>few|TRBJ2-7|TRBV6-2/TRBV6-3|TRBD2
ASSYPAGGTYEQY
>-|TRBJ1-1|TRBV27|-
ASSMTQNTEAF